The source of this T cell receptor beta chain is a study of T cell repertoires in cytomegalovirus infection. The CDR3 runs to 15 residues. V was pared by 0 bases and J by 4 bases, with 12 bases between. Germline loops: CDR1 MNHEY, CDR2 SVGAGI. This clonotype occurred many times. Its antigen is not known. TCRdb reanalysed the reads using MiXCR and keeps one entry per CDR3 protein. The data hold 450,000 to 600,000 distinct CDR3 sequences, with 30% to 35% observed a single time. The receptor was derived from a human donor in good health (CMV status not recorded). Some clones in this sample may be carry-over from other donors' samples. This chain uses TRBV6-5 with TRBJ1-1; a possible D gene is TRBD1 (6 bases). The specimen was cultured PBMCs, collected from culture after CMV antigen stimulation. The CDR3 coding sequence is TGTGCCAGCAGTTACTCTGGCAGGGGAGGCACTGAAGCTTTCTTT. Translated, it gives CASSYSGRGGTEAFF.